Listed below are T cell receptor beta chains from one sample, sequenced in a study of shared clonotypes between healthy human individuals. Assay: immunoSEQ multiplex PCR; the TCRdb copy retains only in-frame clones and omits some. The top ten clones hold approximately 0.5% of a sample with 1,100,000 or so clones, about 84% of them seen once. Sequences were obtained from memory CD4+ T cells from PBMCs. All receptors derive from a man between 18 and 29 years old in good health. Some clones in this sample may be carry-over from other donors' samples. The CDR3 runs from the conserved cysteine through the conserved F or W. D genes are given only for firm matches. The size of a clone is reported for some rows only, either as once, few or many, or as a class for expanded clones.

d_call | j_call | clone_size | v_call | cdr3_nt | cdr3_aa
NA | TRBJ2-7 | NA | TRBV19 | TGTGCCAGTAGTCCCCGGGACACCTCCTACGAGCAGTACTTC | CASSPRDTSYEQYF
TRBD1 | TRBJ1-1 | NA | TRBV11-2 | TGTGCCAGCAGCACCTCGGGGGCAGGGGGCATAGCTTTCTTT | CASSTSGAGGIAFF
NA | TRBJ1-1 | NA | TRBV5-1 | TGCGCCAGCAGCCCCGGGACTGGGGGGCGAGGAACTGAAGCTTTCTTT | CASSPGTGGRGTEAFF
TRBD2 | TRBJ2-1 | few | TRBV7-3 | TGTGCCAGCAGCTTGACTAGCTCTGAGCAGTTCTTC | CASSLTSSEQFF
NA | TRBJ1-1 | NA | TRBV5-4 | TGTGCCAGCAGTCTAAGAAACACTGAAGCTTTCTTT | CASSLRNTEAFF
NA | TRBJ1-2 | NA | TRBV2 | TGTGCCAGCAGATTAGTCGAGAAGGACTATGGCTACACCTTC | CASRLVEKDYGYTF
NA | TRBJ1-1 | NA | TRBV4-1 | TGCGCCAGCAGCCCACCGCGGGCAGGCACTGAAGCTTTCTTT | CASSPPRAGTEAFF
TRBD2 | TRBJ2-5 | NA | TRBV2 | TGTGCCAGCACTCCCGGACTAGCGGGGGGAGAGACCCAGTACTTC | CASTPGLAGGETQYF
NA | TRBJ2-2 | NA | TRBV5-1 | TGCGCCAGCAGCCCGGAGACAGTCAGTAGGGAGCTGTTTTTT | CASSPETVSRELFF
TRBD2 | TRBJ2-7 | NA | TRBV2 | TGTGCCAGCAGCTCCGGACTAGCGGGGACATACGAGCAGTACTTC | CASSSGLAGTYEQYF
NA | TRBJ2-3 | NA | TRBV30 | TGTGCCTGGAGTGTGGGGCAGAACACAGATACGCAGTATTTT | CAWSVGQNTDTQYF
TRBD2 | TRBJ2-7 | NA | TRBV19 | TGTGCCAGTAGTCCCCAACGACTAGCCGGGAGCTCCTACGAGCAGTACTTC | CASSPQRLAGSSYEQYF
TRBD2 | TRBJ2-3 | many | TRBV4-2 | TGTGCCAGCAGCCAAGAACTAGCGTGGGATACGCAGTATTTT | CASSQELAWDTQYF
TRBD2 | TRBJ2-3 | NA | TRBV5-1 | TGCGCCAGCGCTGGGCTACTAGCGGGAGCAGATACGCAGTATTTT | CASAGLLAGADTQYF
TRBD2 | TRBJ2-2 | NA | TRBV7-2 | TGTGCCAGCAGCCGGACTAGCGGGAGGAACTACCCGAACACCGGGGAGCTGTTTTTT | CASSRTSGRNYPNTGELFF
TRBD1 | TRBJ2-7 | many | TRBV7-2 | TGTGCCAGCAGCCGACAGGGGGCGAAGGACGAGCAGTACTTC | CASSRQGAKDEQYF
NA | TRBJ1-4 | NA | TRBV28 | TGTGCCAGCAGCCCCGGACAAAATGAAAAACTGTTTTTT | CASSPGQNEKLFF
TRBD2 | TRBJ2-2 | NA | TRBV4-3 | TGCGCCAGCAGCCAAGGGGCCCTAGCGGATAACACCGGGGAGCTGTTTTTT | CASSQGALADNTGELFF
NA | TRBJ2-2 | NA | TRBV14 | TGTGCCAGCAGCCAATTGGTAGGCGGGGAGCTGTTTTTT | CASSQLVGGELFF